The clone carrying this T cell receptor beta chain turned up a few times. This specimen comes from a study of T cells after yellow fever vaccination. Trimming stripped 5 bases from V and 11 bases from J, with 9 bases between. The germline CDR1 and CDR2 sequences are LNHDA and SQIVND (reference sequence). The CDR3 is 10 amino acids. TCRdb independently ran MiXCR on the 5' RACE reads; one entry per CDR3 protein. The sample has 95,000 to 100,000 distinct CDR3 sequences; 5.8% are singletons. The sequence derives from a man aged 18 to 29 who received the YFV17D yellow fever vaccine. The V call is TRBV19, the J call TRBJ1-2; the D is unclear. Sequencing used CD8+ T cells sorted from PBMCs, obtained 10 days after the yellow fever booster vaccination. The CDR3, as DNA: TGTGCCAGTAGTGCCGGTAGTTACACCTTC. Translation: CASSAGSYTF.